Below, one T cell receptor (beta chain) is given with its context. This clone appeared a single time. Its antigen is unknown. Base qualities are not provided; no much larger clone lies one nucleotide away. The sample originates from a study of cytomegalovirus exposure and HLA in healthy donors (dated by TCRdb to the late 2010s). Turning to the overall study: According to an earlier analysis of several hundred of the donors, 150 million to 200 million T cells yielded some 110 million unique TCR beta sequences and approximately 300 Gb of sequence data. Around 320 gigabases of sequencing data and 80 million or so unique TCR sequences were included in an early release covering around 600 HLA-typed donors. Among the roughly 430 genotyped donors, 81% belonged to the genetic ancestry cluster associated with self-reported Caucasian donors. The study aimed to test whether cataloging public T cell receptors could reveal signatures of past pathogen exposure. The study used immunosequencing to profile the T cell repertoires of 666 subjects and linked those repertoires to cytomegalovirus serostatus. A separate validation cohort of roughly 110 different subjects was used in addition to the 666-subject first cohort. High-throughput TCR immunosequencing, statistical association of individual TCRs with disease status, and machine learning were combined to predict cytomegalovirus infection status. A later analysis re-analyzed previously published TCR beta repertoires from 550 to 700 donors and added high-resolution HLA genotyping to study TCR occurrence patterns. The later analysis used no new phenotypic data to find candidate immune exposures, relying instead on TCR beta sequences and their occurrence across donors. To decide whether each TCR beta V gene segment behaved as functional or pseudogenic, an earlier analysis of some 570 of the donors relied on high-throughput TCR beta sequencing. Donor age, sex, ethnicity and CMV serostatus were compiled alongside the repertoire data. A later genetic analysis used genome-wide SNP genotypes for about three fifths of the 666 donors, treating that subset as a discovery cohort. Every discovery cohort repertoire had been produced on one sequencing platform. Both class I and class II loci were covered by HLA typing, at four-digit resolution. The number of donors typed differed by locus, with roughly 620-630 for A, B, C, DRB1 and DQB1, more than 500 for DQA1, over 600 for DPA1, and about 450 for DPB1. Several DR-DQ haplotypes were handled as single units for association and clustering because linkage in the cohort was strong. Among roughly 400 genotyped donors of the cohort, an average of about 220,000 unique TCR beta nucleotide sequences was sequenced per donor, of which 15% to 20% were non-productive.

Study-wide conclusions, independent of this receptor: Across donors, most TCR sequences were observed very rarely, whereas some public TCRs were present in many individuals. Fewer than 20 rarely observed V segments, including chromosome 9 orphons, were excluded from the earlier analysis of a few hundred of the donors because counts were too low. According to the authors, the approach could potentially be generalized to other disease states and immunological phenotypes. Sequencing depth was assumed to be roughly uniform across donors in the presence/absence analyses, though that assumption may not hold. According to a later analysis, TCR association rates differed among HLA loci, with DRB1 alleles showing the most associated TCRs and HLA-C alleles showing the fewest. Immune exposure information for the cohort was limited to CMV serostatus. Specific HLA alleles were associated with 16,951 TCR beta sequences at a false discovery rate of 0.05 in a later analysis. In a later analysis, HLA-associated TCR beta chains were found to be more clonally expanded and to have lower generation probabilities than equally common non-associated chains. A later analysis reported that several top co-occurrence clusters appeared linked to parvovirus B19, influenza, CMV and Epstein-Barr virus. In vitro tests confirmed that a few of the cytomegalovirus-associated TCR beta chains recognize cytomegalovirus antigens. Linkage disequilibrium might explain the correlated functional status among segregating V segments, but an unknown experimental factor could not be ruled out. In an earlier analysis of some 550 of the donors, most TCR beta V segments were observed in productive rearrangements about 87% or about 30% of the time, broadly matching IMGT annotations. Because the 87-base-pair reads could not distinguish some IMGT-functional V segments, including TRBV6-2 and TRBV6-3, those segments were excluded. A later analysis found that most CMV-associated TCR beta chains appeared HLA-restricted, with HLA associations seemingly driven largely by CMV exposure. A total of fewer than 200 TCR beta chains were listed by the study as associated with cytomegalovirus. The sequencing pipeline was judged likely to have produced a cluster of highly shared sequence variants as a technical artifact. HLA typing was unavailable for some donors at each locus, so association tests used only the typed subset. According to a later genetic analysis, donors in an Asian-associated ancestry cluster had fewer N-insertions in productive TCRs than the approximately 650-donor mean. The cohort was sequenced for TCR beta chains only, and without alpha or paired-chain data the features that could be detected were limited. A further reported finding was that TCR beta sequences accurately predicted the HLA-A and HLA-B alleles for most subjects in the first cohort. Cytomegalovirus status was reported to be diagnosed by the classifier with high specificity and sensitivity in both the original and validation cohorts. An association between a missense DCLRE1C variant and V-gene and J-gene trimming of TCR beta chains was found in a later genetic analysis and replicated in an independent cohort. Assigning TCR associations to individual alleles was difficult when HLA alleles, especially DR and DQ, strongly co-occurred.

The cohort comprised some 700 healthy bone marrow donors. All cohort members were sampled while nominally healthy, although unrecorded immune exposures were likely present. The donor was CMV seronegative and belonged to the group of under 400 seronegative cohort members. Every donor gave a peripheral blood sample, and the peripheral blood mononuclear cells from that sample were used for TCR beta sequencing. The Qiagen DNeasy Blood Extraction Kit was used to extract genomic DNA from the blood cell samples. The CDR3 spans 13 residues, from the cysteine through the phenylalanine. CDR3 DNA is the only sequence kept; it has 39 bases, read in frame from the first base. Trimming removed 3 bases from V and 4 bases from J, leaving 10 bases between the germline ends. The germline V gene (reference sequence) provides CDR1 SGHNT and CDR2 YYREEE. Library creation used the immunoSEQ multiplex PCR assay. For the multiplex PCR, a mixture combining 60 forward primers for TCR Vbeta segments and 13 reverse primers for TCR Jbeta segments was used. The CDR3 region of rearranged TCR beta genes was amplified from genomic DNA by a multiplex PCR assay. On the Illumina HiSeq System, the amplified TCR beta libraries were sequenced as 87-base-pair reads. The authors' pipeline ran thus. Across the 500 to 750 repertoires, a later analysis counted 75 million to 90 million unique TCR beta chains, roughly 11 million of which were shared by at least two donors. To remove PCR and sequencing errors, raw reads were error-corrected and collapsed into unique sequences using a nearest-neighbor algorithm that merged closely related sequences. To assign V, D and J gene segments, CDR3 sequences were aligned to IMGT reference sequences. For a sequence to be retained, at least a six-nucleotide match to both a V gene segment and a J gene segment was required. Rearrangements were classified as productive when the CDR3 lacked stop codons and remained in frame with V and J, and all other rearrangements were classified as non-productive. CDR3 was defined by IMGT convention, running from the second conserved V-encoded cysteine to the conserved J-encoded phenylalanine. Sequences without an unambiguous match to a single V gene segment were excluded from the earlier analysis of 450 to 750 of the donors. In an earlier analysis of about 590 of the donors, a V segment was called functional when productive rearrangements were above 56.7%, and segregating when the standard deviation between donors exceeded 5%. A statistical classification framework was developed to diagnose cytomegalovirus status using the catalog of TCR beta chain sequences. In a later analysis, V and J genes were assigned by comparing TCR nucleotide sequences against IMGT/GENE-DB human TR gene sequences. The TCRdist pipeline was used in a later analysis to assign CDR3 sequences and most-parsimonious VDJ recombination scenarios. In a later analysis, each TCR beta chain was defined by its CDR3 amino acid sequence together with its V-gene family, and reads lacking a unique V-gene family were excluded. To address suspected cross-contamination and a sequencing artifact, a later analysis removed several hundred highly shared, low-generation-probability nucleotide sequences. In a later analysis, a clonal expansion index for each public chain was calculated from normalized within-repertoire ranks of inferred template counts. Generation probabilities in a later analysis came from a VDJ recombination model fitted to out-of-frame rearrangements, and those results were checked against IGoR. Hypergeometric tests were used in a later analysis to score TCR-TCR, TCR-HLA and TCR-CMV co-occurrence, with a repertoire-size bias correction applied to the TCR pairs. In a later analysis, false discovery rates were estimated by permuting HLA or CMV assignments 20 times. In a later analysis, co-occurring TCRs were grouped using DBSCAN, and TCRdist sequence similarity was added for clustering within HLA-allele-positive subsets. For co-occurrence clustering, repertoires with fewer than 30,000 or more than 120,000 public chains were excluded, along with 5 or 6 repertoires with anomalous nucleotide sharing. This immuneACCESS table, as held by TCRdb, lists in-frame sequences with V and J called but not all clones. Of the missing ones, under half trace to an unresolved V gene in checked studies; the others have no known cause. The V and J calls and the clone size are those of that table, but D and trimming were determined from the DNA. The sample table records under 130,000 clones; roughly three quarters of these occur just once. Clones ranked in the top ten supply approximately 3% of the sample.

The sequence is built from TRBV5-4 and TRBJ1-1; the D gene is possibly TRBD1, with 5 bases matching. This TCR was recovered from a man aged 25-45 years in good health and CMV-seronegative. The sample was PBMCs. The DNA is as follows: TGTGCCAGCAGCTCTAGGGGCGGCACTGAAGCTTTCTTT. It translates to CASSSRGGTEAFF.